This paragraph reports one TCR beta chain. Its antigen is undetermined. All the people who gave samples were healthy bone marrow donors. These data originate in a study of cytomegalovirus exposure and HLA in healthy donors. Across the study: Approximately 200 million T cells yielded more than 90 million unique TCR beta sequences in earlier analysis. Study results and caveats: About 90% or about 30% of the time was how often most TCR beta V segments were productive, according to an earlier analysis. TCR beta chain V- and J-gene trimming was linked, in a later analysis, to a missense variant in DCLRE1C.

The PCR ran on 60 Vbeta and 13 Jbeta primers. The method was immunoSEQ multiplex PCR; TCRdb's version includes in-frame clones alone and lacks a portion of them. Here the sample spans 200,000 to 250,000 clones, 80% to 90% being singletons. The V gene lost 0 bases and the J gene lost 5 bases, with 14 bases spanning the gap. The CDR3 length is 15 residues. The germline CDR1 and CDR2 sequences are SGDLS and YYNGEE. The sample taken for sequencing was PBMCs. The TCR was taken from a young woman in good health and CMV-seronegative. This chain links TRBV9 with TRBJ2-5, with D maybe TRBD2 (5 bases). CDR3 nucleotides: TGTGCCAGCAGCGTAGACCCTAGCAGCTCGGAGACCCAGTACTTC. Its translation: CASSVDPSSSETQYF.